These 13 T cell receptor beta chains came from one sample sequenced in a study of blood T cell repertoires in COVID-19. Libraries were prepared by immunoSEQ multiplex PCR; TCRdb keeps only in-frame clonotypes and omits some of them. The data contain roughly 16,000 clones, approximately 83% of them singletons. Sequences were obtained from peripheral blood. These receptor sequences come from a man between 65 and 80 years old in a cohort sampled during active COVID-19.

CDR3 protein: CASSFGKRGTDTQYF. In DNA form, the CDR3 reads TGTGCCAGCAGCTTTGGGAAAAGGGGTACAGATACGCAGTATTTT. V gene TRBV13 combines with J gene TRBJ2-3; a possible D gene is TRBD1 (5 bases). Germline CDR1 reads PRHDT; CDR2 reads FYEKMQ (reference sequence). This CDR3 region has 15 residues. The ends were cut back, 3 bases at V and 3 bases at J, with 13 bases in the middle. Full variable domain (remainder filled in from reference TRBV13 and TRBJ2-3): AAGVIQSPRHLIKEKRETATLKCYPIPRHDTVYWYQQGPGQDPQFLISFYEKMQSDKGSIPDRFSAQQFSDYHSELNMSSLELGDSALYFCASSFGKRGTDTQYFGPGTRLTVL.

This clone is medium-sized within its sample. This same CDR3 is encoded by further DNA sequences in the sample. The chain links TRBV5-6 to TRBJ1-6; D call uncertain. V lost 0 bases and J 4 bases, leaving 5 bases between the germline ends. CDR1 and CDR2 (germline): SGHDT, YYEEEE. This CDR3 spans 14 amino acids. CDR3 sequence reads: CASSLAGYNSPLHF. The CDR3 coding sequence is TGTGCCAGCAGCTTGGCGGGGTATAATTCACCCCTCCACTTT.

The chain is built from TRBV23-1 and TRBJ2-7, with D unclear. TRBV23-1 is placed among ORFs of uncertain function. The CDR3 has 13 residues. Trimming shortened V by 2 bases and J by 3 bases, and 8 bases separated the two germline ends. The CDR3 is CASSQGWSYEQYF. CDR3 DNA sequence: TGCGCCAGCAGTCAAGGGTGGAGCTACGAGCAGTACTTC.

J is TRBJ2-2 and V is TRBV4-1; 8 bases match TRBD2. Germline-derived CDR1 and CDR2 are MGHRA and YSYEKL. After removal of 0 bases from V and 2 bases from J, the junction contained 5 bases not matched to a gene. The CDR3 sequence is 17 residues long. This CDR3 reads CASSQDPSGSNTGELFF. The CDR3 coding sequence is TGCGCCAGCAGCCAAGACCCTAGCGGGTCAAACACCGGGGAGCTGTTTTTT.

This clone was recorded only once. CDR3 nucleotides: TGTGCCAGCAGCCGACCGCAGACAGGTAGACACGAGCAGTACTTC. It is translated as CASSRPQTGRHEQYF. The chain combines TRBV7-8 with TRBJ2-7, with D tentatively TRBD1 (6 bases). The germline V gene encodes CDR1 SGHVS and CDR2 FQNEAQ. This CDR3 has 15 residues. V was cut by 5 bases and J by 5 bases, with 19 bases left in between.

The V call is TRBV29-1, the J call TRBJ2-3; D not resolved. Germline V gene data show CDR1 as SQVTM and CDR2 as ANQGSEA. The CDR3 length is 13 residues. V lost 4 bases and J 0 bases, leaving 8 bases between the germline ends. The CDR3 loop is CSVGGISTDTQYF. The CDR3 region has the DNA TGCAGCGTTGGAGGAATTAGCACAGATACGCAGTATTTT.

This clone has just a few counts. The CDR3 reads CSALRQGSYEQYF. The CDR3 DNA reads as TGCAGCGCCCTAAGACAGGGATCCTACGAGCAGTACTTC. The chain carries TRBV29-1 and TRBJ2-7, with 7 positions matching TRBD1. The CDR3 is made up of 13 amino acids. The ends lost 7 bases at V and 1 base at J; junction bases unmatched: 7. Germline V gene data show CDR1 as SQVTM and CDR2 as ANQGSEA.

The CDR3 coding sequence is TGTGCCAGCAGCTCCGGGACAGGGGAAGAGACCCAGTACTTC. This gives the protein CASSSGTGEETQYF. The V and J genes are TRBV7-9 and TRBJ2-5; 10 bases match TRBD1. The CDR3 sequence is 14 residues long. The trim removed 4 bases at V and 3 bases at J, leaving 2 bases unmatched. Germline V gives CDR1 SEHNR, CDR2 FQNEAQ (reference sequence).

This rearrangement joins TRBV5-1 to TRBJ2-1, with TRBD1 identical over 7 bases. This CDR3 has 16 residues. V shed 4 bases, J shed 3 bases, and the junction held 10 bases outside the gene matches. Per germline, CDR1 SGHRS and CDR2 YFSETQ. The CDR3 coding sequence is TGCGCCAGCAGCACGGAGCAGGGGGTGCGCTACAATGAGCAGTTCTTC. This encodes CASSTEQGVRYNEQFF.

The chain uses TRBV4-1 and TRBJ2-2; 8 nucleotides match TRBD2. This CDR3 has 17 residues. J was trimmed by 1 base and V by 1 base; bases with no gene match: 5. Germline V gene lookup returns CDR1 MGHRA and CDR2 YSYEKL. CDR3 loop: CASSQASLAENTGELFF. In nucleotides, the CDR3 is TGCGCCAGCAGCCAAGCTTCACTAGCGGAGAACACCGGGGAGCTGTTTTTT.

This chain links TRBV11-2 with TRBJ2-1; 10 bases align to TRBD2. In germline, CDR1 is SGHAT, CDR2 FQNNGV. The CDR3 sequence is 16 residues long. With 3 bases clipped from V and 2 bases from J, the junction kept 4 bases outside the gene matches. The CDR3 is CASSFVAGGTYNEQFF. CDR3 bases: TGTGCCAGCAGCTTTGTAGCGGGAGGCACCTACAATGAGCAGTTCTTC.

The rearrangement uses TRBV4-2 and TRBJ2-7; 7 bases are a match to TRBD2. V trimming: 0 bases; J trimming: 2 bases; junction bases outside the gene matches: 4. Germline V gene sequence: CDR1 LGHNA, CDR2 YNFKEQ. The CDR3 is 15 residues long. This CDR3 is CASSQEVTSTYEQYF. CDR3 DNA: TGTGCCAGCAGCCAAGAGGTGACTAGCACCTACGAGCAGTACTTC.

The rearrangement joins TRBV5-6 to TRBJ1-5; the D is unclear. V was shortened by 1 base and J by 6 bases, with 11 bases between the two germline ends. The CDR3 has 14 residues. Looked up from germline, CDR1 is SGHDT and CDR2 is YYEEEE. CDR3 residues: CASSLTGYGQPQHF. The CDR3 region has the DNA TGTGCCAGCAGCTTGACCGGGTATGGTCAGCCCCAGCATTTT.